The 14 T cell receptor beta chains given below trace back to one sample, sequenced in a study of human T cells and chemical hapten exposure. Indicated time point: patch test 3, about 24 weeks after DPC sensitization. Treatment here: therapeutic diphenylcyclopropenone sensitization with weekly scalp DPC. MiXCR, run by TCRdb on the RACE reads, gives a single entry per CDR3 protein. The sample has roughly 200,000 distinct CDR3 sequences, about 22% seen once. The source material was whole blood, sampled in connection with sensitization to the hapten diphenylcyclopropenone (DPC). These receptors were obtained from a woman aged 40 to 50 with alopecia areata. Some clones in this sample may be carry-over from other donors' samples.

The table lists this clonotype with a few counts. The chain uses TRBV29-1 and TRBJ2-6; D possibly uses TRBD1 or TRBD2 (5 bases each). The CDR3 is made up of 18 amino acids. The germline V gene has CDR1 SQVTM and CDR2 ANQGSEA. Trimming stripped 5 bases from V and 0 bases from J, with 20 bases between. In nucleotides, the CDR3 is TGCAGCGTTACGCAGTCGGGGACGTTGCTCTCTGGGGCCAACGTCCTGACTTTC. As protein: CSVTQSGTLLSGANVLTF. Filled out from reference TRBV29-1 and TRBJ2-6, the complete variable domain reads SAVISQKPSRDICQRGTSLTIQCQVDSQVTMMFWYRQQPGQSLTLIATANQGSEATYESGFVIDKFPISRPNLTFSTLTVSNMSPEDSSIYLCSVTQSGTLLSGANVLTFGAGSRLTVL.

The V call is TRBV20-1, the J call TRBJ2-5; 7 bases are a match to TRBD1. CDR3 length: 12 residues. V trimming: 6 bases; J trimming: 4 bases; junction bases outside the gene matches: 5. Germline V gene sequence: CDR1 DFQATT, CDR2 SNEGSKA (reference sequence). The CDR3 DNA reads TGCAGTGCCCCGACAGGGTCAGAGACCCAGTACTTC. Residues: CSAPTGSETQYF.

The table lists this clonotype with a few counts. The chain couples TRBV5-1 to TRBJ2-2, with 7 bases matching TRBD1. V trimming: 4 bases; J trimming: 7 bases; junction bases outside the gene matches: 10. Germline V gives CDR1 SGHRS, CDR2 YFSETQ. The CDR3 extends over 15 amino acids. In nucleotides, the CDR3 is TGCGCCAGCAGCCAGCAAACAACAGGGGTCGGGGAGCTGTTTTTT. It encodes CASSQQTTGVGELFF. The entire variable domain, with the rest obtained from reference TRBV5-1 and TRBJ2-2, is as follows: KAGVTQTPRYLIKTRGQQVTLSCSPISGHRSVSWYQQTPGQGLQFLFEYFSETQRNKGNFPGRFSGRQFSNSRSEMNVSTLELGDSALYLCASSQQTTGVGELFFGEGSRLTVL.

V and J are TRBV5-1 and TRBJ2-1; the D gene is possibly TRBD2 (5 bases). CDR1 and CDR2 (germline): SGHRS, YFSETQ. With 1 base removed from V and 3 bases from J, the gap between germline ends came to 14 bases. The CDR3 totals 16 residues. The DNA of the CDR3 is TGCGCCAGCAGCTTGTCCCCAAACGAGGGCTACAATGAGCAGTTCTTC. It yields the protein CASSLSPNEGYNEQFF.

The chain combines TRBV21-1 with TRBJ2-3; the table's D call of TRBD1 was not tested on the DNA. TRBV21-1 is a documented pseudogene. CDR3 length equals 16 residues. DNA of the CDR3: TGTGCCAGCAGCAAAAATGGGGGCGGGAGCACAGATACGCAGTATTTT. Amino acid sequence: CASSKNGGGSTDTQYF.

The rearrangement links TRBV15 to TRBJ2-5; perhaps D is TRBD1 or TRBD2 (5 bases each). The CDR3 runs to 14 residues. Deletions cut 5 bases from V and 4 bases from J, with 14 bases between. Germline V lookup: CDR1 LNHNV, CDR2 YYDKDF (reference sequence). DNA of the CDR3: TGTGCCACCAGCTCCCGAGGGACCCCAGAGACCCAGTACTTC. Protein product: CATSSRGTPETQYF.

This clonotype turned up a few times. The CDR3 DNA follows: TGTGCCATCAGTGAGGGTATTAGCAATCAGCCCCAGCATTTT. Its protein is CAISEGISNQPQHF. The chain carries TRBV10-3 and TRBJ1-5; no firm D call. The CDR3 extends over 14 amino acids. Germline V gene lookup returns CDR1 ENHRY and CDR2 SYGVKD. The ends were cut back, 2 bases at V and 0 bases at J, with 5 bases in the middle.

This sequence joins TRBV6-5 and TRBJ2-6; unclear D gene. CDR3 size: 18 residues. Trimming took 6 bases from V and 1 from J, leaving 19 bases between them. Germline V gene sequence: CDR1 MNHEY, CDR2 SVGAGI. DNA for the CDR3: TGTGCCAGCAGCCCAGATTACGCGGCAGTATCTGGGGCCAACGTCCTGACTTTC. It encodes CASSPDYAAVSGANVLTF.

This clonotype has at least ten counts. The chain uses TRBV29-1 and TRBJ1-2; TRBD1 aligns across 8 bases. The CDR3 is made up of 14 amino acids. Germline trimming cut 0 bases from V and 4 bases from J; bases unmatched to any gene: 4. CDR1 and CDR2 (germline): SQVTM, ANQGSEA. DNA for the CDR3: TGCAGCGTTGAAGAGGACAGGGTAGGCTATGGCTACACCTTC. Amino acids: CSVEEDRVGYGYTF.

This clonotype has a count of ten or more. The chain uses TRBV9 and TRBJ1-6; possible D gene TRBD1, 5 bases. Trimming pared 1 base from V and 0 bases from J, leaving 5 bases between. Germline lookup yields CDR1 SGDLS and CDR2 YYNGEE. The CDR3 is 15 residues long. In DNA form, the CDR3 reads TGTGCCAGCAGCGTAAGGGGCTCCTATAATTCACCCCTCCACTTT. As protein: CASSVRGSYNSPLHF.

This CDR3 reads CASSPGLADEQFF. CDR3 in DNA: TGCGCCAGCAGCCCGGGACTAGCGGATGAGCAGTTCTTC. V usage is TRBV4-3 and J usage is TRBJ2-1; 11 nucleotides align to TRBD2. The germline V gene has CDR1 LGHNA and CDR2 YSLEER. J lost 8 bases, V lost 4 bases, and 1 base had no gene match. CDR3 length: 13 amino acids.

This clonotype showed up just a few times. The V and J genes are TRBV12-3 or TRBV12-4 and TRBJ2-1, with TRBD1 matching over 7 bases. V gave up 2 bases and J gave up 6 bases; unmatched junction bases: 1. This CDR3 is 13 amino acids long. The CDR3 bases are TGTGCCAGCAGTTTACCAGGGGGCAATGAGCAGTTCTTC. Translating it yields CASSLPGGNEQFF.

The V call is TRBV15, the J call TRBJ2-1; 8 bases map to TRBD2. The germline CDR1 and CDR2 sequences are LNHNV and YYDKDF (reference sequence). The CDR3 has 15 residues. The trim removed 0 bases at V and 3 bases at J, leaving 1 base unmatched. DNA for the CDR3: TGTGCCACCAGCAGAGATGCGGGGGGCTACAATGAGCAGTTCTTC. This translates into CATSRDAGGYNEQFF.

The V and J genes are TRBV20-1 and TRBJ2-5; D is possibly TRBD1 or TRBD2 (5 bases each). Germline V CDR1 and CDR2: DFQATT, SNEGSKA (reference sequence). The CDR3 has 14 residues. Trimming took 0 bases from V and 0 from J, leaving 8 bases between them. The CDR3 here is CSARDLGDQETQYF. The CDR3 DNA is TGCAGTGCTAGAGATCTGGGGGACCAAGAGACCCAGTACTTC.